These T cell receptor beta chains were read from a single sample in a study of T cell responses to AZD1222 COVID-19 vaccine. Using immunoSEQ multiplex PCR, the repertoire was profiled, and TCRdb retains in-frame clones only, with some absent. Of 140,000 or so clones listed, 85% to 90% are singletons. The specimen comprised peripheral blood, sampled 28 days after the second AZD1222 dose. These receptors were collected from an adult who received the AZD1222 COVID-19 vaccine. Both conserved end residues are part of each CDR3. The order of the fields is V gene, clone size, CDR3 protein. Some rows mark clone size as missing; the rest say once, few, many or name a class of expanded clone.

TRBV2 once CASSRLQRSTGELFF
TRBV7-2 - CASSSQAGAHQETQYF
TRBV4-2 once CASSQGGTVNTEAFF
TRBV11-2 - CASSLVGRTNTGELFF
TRBV5-1 few CASSSRPGNTIYF
TRBV5-1 - CASHLGSGETQYF
TRBV6-2/TRBV6-3 - CASSSLLARDQPQHF
TRBV9 - CASSLGQGNYNEQFF
TRBV7-9 - CASSLVAGFATNEKLFF
TRBV5-1 - CASSLWAAEGGYTF
TRBV30 - CARAGAYYEQYF
TRBV5-5 - CASSVAQGDQYIQYF
TRBV5-1 - CASSLRTGGAYEQYF
TRBV7-7 medium-sized CASSSGTVNTGELFF
TRBV19 - CASSAQGEGYYQPQHF
TRBV3-1/TRBV3-2 - CASSLGQGNTEAFF
TRBV6-5 - CASSGAGVYEQYF
TRBV6-6 - CASSYEGADQPQHF
TRBV27 few CASSLGPKGIEQYF
TRBV23-1 - CASSQCRDSDTGELFF
TRBV2 once CASRGTGDQPQHF
TRBV4-2 - CASSQDLTRGRNEKLFF
TRBV5-1 - CASSPGPTGKNQPQHF
TRBV27 - CASSTSLRGIVGEQYF
TRBV28 - CASTPDPSTDTQYF
TRBV30 - CAWSVGSTNQPQHF
TRBV5-4 - CASSLQRGPNTGELFF
TRBV30 - CAWSVMYNSPLHF
TRBV3-1/TRBV3-2 - CASKGDGNTIYF
TRBV27 once CASSPRGLPGEVSNQPQHF
TRBV6-5 - CASSFGTGGYEQYF
TRBV5-1 - CASSLAEGSGTYEQYF
TRBV28 - CASSSPVYGYTF
TRBV5-1 - CASSRDSLTGELFF
TRBV2 - CASGIRGAQLFF
TRBV9 - CASSEWDESPSYGYTF
TRBV7-2 - CASSFGGTGTEAFF
TRBV2 - CACPGLRPYEQYF
TRBV19 - CASSIALDSVEGYTF
TRBV19 - CASSPPGTATGKAFF
TRBV6-5 once CASTRGVGYGYTF
TRBV5-6 - CASSLEAQNTEAFF
TRBV7-9 - CASSLTPSGKGSGELFF
TRBV2 - CASSGLSGANVLTF
TRBV7-2 - CASSSQGRRTEAFF
TRBV6-5 - CASRVEKNTEAFF
TRBV21-1 - CASSKRVDRTGNSPLHF
TRBV11-2 - CASSLSTTGTGGEKLFF
TRBV5-1 - CASALGRPGQETQYF